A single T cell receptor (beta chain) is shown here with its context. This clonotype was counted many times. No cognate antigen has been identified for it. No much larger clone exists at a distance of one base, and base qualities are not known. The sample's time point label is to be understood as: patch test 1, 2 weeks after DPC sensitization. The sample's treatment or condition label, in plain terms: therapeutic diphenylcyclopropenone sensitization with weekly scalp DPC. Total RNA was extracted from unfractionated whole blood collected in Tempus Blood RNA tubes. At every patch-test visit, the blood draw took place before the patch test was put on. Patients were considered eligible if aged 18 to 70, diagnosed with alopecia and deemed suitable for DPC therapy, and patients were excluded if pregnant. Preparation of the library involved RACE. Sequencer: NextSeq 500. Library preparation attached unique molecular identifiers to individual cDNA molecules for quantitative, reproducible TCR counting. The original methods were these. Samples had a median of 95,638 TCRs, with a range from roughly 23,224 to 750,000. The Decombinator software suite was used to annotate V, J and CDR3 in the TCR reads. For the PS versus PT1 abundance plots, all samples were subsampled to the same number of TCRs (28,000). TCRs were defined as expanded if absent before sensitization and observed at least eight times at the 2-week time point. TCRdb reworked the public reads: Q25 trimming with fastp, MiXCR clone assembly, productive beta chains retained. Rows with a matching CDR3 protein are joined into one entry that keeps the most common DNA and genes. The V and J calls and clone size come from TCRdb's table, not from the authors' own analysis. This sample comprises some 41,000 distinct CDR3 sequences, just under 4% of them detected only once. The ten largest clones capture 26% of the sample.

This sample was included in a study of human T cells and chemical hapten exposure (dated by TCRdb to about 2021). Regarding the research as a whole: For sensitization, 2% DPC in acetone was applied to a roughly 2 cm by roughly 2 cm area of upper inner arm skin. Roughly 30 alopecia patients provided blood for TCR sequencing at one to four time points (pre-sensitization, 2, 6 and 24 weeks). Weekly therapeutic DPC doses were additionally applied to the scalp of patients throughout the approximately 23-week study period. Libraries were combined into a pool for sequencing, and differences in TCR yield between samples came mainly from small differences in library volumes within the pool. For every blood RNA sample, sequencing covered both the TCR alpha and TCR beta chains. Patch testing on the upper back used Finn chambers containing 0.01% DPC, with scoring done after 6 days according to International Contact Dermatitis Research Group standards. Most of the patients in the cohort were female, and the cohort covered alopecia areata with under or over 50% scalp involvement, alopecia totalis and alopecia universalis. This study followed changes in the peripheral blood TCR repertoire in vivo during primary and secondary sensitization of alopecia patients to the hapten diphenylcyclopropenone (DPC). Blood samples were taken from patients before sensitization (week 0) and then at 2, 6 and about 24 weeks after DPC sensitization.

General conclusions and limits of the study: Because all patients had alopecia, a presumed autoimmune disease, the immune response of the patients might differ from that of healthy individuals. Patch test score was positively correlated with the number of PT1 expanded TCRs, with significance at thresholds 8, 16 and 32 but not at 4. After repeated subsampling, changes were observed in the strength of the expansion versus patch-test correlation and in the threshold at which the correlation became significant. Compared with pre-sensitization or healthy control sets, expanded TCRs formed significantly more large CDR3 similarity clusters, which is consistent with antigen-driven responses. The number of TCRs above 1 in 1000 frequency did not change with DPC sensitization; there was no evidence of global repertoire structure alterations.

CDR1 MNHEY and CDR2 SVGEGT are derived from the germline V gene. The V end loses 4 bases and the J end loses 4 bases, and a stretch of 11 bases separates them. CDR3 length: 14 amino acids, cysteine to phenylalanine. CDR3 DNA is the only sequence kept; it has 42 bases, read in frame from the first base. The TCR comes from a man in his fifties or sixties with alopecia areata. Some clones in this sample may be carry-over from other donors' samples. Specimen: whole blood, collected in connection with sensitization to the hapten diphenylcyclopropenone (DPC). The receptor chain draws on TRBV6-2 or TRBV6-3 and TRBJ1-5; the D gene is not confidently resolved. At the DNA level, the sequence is TGTGCCAGCAGTTCGCCTCGGCAAAATCAGCCCCAGCATTTT. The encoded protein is CASSSPRQNQPQHF.